This passage covers 2 T cell receptor beta chains from one sample sequenced in a study of blood T cell repertoires in COVID-19. Produced via immunoSEQ multiplex PCR; TCRdb's table is partial and in-frame only. The data show more than 150,000 clones, 70% to 90% seen once. Sequencing was carried out using peripheral blood. The receptors shown here come from a woman in her seventies with acute or convalescent COVID-19.

The chain uses TRBV6-1 and TRBJ2-7; TRBD1 is a possible D gene (5 bases). Germline CDR1 reads MNHNS; CDR2 reads SASEGT. With 2 bases removed from V and 3 bases from J, the gap between germline ends came to 17 bases. The CDR3 loop spans 16 amino acids. CDR3 sequence: CASSELVRALGYEQYF. CDR3 sequence (DNA): TGTGCCAGCAGTGAATTAGTCAGGGCCCTAGGCTACGAGCAGTACTTC.

J is TRBJ2-1 and V is TRBV2; TRBD1 aligns across 8 bases. The CDR3 contains 12 residues. With V trimmed by 7 bases and J by 5 bases, 1 base remained unmatched. CDR1 and CDR2 from the germline V gene are SNHLY and FYNNEI. CDR3 coding DNA: TGTGCCAGCAAGGGACAGGACAATGAGCAGTTCTTC. Translated: CASKGQDNEQFF.